This T cell receptor beta chain was obtained from a study of PD-L1 blockade in urothelial cancer. In the study overall: Prior chemotherapy ranged from 0 to 3 regimens per patient. Analysis of the blood was performed 3 weeks (second dose) and 6 weeks after treatment start.

Time point indicated: peripheral blood 6 weeks after treatment start. Locally advanced or metastatic urothelial carcinoma was present in patients. Method: immunoSEQ multiplex PCR; TCRdb's copy keeps in-frame clones and lacks some. The sample includes more than 95,000 clones, around 89% of them seen just once. This CDR3 comprises 14 residues. CDR1 is SEHNR, CDR2 FQNEAQ, per germline (reference sequence). V was cut by 0 bases and J by 9 bases, with 14 bases left in between. Sequences were derived from PBMCs, sampled around atezolizumab (anti-PD-L1) treatment. The source of this sequence is a man in his 60s with urothelial cancer. V usage is TRBV7-9 and J usage is TRBJ1-2; weak D call: TRBD1 (6 bases). This chain's CDR3 is CASSLAQGTRSYTF. The CDR3 bases are TGTGCCAGCAGCTTAGCCCAGGGGACGAGAAGCTACACCTTC.